This TCR beta chain is drawn from a study of blood T cell repertoires in COVID-19. At the level of the study: Nucleic acid was either cDNA or gDNA, and it came from T cells, B-cell-depleted T cells, or PBMCs.

The CDR3 is made up of 16 amino acids. The germline gives CDR1 SGHKS, CDR2 YYEKEE (reference sequence). Trimming removed 4 bases at V and 1 base at J, with 17 bases between. Patients at the Seattle site were enrolled during active infection and followed longitudinally. Original processing notes: Nucleated cell counts were estimated from reference gene primer amplification. The assay was immunoSEQ multiplex PCR, and TCRdb's table has in-frame clones only and misses some. V and J calls and clone size are those listed in that table; D and trimming were worked out from the DNA. The data show 310,000 or so clones, with about nine tenths seen just once and 2.2% held by the top ten.

The specimen sequenced was peripheral blood. The sequence derives from a woman aged 30 to 39 with COVID-19, enrolled during active disease. The chain has TRBV5-5 and TRBJ1-1, with a weak D call TRBD1 (6 bases). DNA of the CDR3: TGTGCCAGCAGCCCGCGACCTGAAGGGGGGAACACTGAAGCTTTCTTT. Translating gives CASSPRPEGGNTEAFF.